The clone carrying this TCR beta chain was picked up many times. Its antigen is unidentified. This sample is part of a study of CD8 T cells in ankylosing spondylitis. Study-level results: Relatively scarce in peripheral blood, disease-linked clones were CD8+. A subset of motif variants has previously been described in the synovial fluid and blood of reactive arthritis. Matched ankylosing spondylitis synovial fluid reportedly contained a significantly enriched population of disease-linked clones.

The CDR3 runs 14 residues. Trimming took 6 bases from V and 5 from J; bases not matched to a gene: 11. The V gene's germline CDR1 is SQVTM and CDR2 ANQGSEA. Making the TCR beta libraries involved quantitative 5'-RACE with molecular barcodes. A single record per CDR3 protein comes from TCRdb applying MiXCR to the 5' RACE reads. The sample lists 250,000 or so distinct CDR3 sequences; over 9.5% were seen once. The rearrangement uses TRBV29-1 and TRBJ2-7; TRBD2 agrees at 9 bases. Input material: blood, either unsorted or a sorted T cell fraction (not recorded which). This TCR came from a male donor with ankylosing spondylitis or in good health (not recorded which). CDR3 sequence: CSVSLAGIGHEQYF. For the CDR3, the DNA is TGCAGCGTGTCTCTAGCGGGAATCGGGCACGAGCAGTACTTC.